Sequencing of this T cell receptor beta chain was carried out in a study of human T cells and chemical hapten exposure. Study background: In the approximately 26-week study, patients were dosed weekly with diphenylcyclopropenone on the scalp throughout.

Regarding time point: pre-sensitization, week 0. Treatment defined: therapeutic diphenylcyclopropenone sensitization with weekly scalp DPC. Patients had alopecia, were aged 18 to 70, and were not pregnant. This clonotype was seen more than once but under ten times. One entry per CDR3 protein results from TCRdb running MiXCR on the RACE reads. The data show some 70,000 distinct CDR3 sequences, roughly 9.7% seen once. This CDR3 is 16 amino acids long. V trimming: 6 bases; J trimming: 2 bases; junction bases outside the gene matches: 9. Germline lookup yields CDR1 MNHEY and CDR2 SVGEGT. V usage is TRBV6-2 or TRBV6-3 and J usage is TRBJ1-5, with 8 bases fitting TRBD1. The sample consisted of whole blood, taken in connection with sensitization to the hapten diphenylcyclopropenone (DPC). This receptor was obtained from a woman aged 50 to 65 with alopecia areata. Some clones in this sample may be carry-over from other donors' samples. The CDR3 here is CASRPIGQGGNQPQHF. The DNA of the CDR3 is TGTGCCAGCAGACCGATAGGACAGGGCGGCAATCAGCCCCAGCATTTT.